This T cell receptor beta chain was documented in a study of T cells in Graves' hyperthyroidism and ophthalmopathy. Findings of the study overall: Expanded thyroid clonotypes (above 0.001) were mostly also found in blood. With a median lead of around 6.7 months before onset, the model predicted ophthalmopathy.

The V gene's germline CDR1 is SGHTA and CDR2 FQGNSA. V lost 2 bases to trimming and J lost 6 bases, with 11 bases between them. The CDR3 totals 14 residues. For the diagnoses, clinical symptoms, serum thyroxine and TRAb, thyroid ultrasound and orbital computed tomography were used. RNA transcripts gave rise to amplified TCR beta CDR3 regions. TCR CDR3 regions were first amplified by RT-PCR with HTBI primers. Via MiXCR, TCRdb re-called the multiplex PCR reads, giving one row per CDR3 protein. The sample holds 300,000 to 350,000 distinct CDR3 sequences, around a sixth seen once. This clonotype showed up just a few times. The antigen remains unidentified.

The rearrangement links TRBV7-2 to TRBJ2-4, with a tentative D call TRBD1 (6 bases). The sequence was collected from a man between 25 and 39 years old with Graves' hyperthyroidism. Sequenced: blood. CDR3 in DNA: TGTGCCAGCAGCTTACCGGGACACGGAAACATTCAGTACTTC. Protein product: CASSLPGHGNIQYF. Looking up the rest from reference TRBV7-2 and TRBJ2-4 gives the full variable domain: GAGVSQSPSNKVTEKGKDVELRCDPISGHTALYWYRQSLGQGLEFLIYFQGNSAPDKSGLPSDRFSAERTGGSVSTLTIQRTQQEDSAVYLCASSLPGHGNIQYFGAGTRLSVL.